The 29 T cell receptor beta chains in this list originate from one sample, sequenced in a study of T cells in Graves' hyperthyroidism and ophthalmopathy. RNA transcripts gave rise to amplified TCR beta CDR3 regions. During a first-round RT-PCR of the TCR CDR3, the HTBI primer set was used. Using its own MiXCR run on the multiplex PCR reads, TCRdb lists one record per CDR3 protein. The sample lists 100,000 to 140,000 distinct CDR3 sequences, 16% seen once, with roughly 40% in the top ten. Specimen: blood. The receptors shown here come from a woman aged 45-59 years with Graves' hyperthyroidism.

This clonotype was seen at least ten times. The chain has TRBV7-3 and TRBJ1-3; 11 bases are shared with TRBD1. After removal of 4 bases from V and 8 bases from J, the junction contained 1 base not matched to a gene. The CDR3 is 13 amino acids. The V gene's germline CDR1 is SGHTA and CDR2 FQGTGA. Here the CDR3 reads CASSWDRGDTIYF. For the CDR3, the DNA is TGTGCCAGCAGCTGGGACAGGGGGGACACCATATATTTT. Using reference TRBV7-3 and TRBJ1-3 for the parts outside the CDR3, the full variable domain is GAGVSQTPSNKVTEKGKYVELRCDPISGHTALYWYRQSLGQGPEFLIYFQGTGAADDSGLPNDRFFAVRPEGSVSTLKIQRTERGDSAVYLCASSWDRGDTIYFGEGSWLTVV.

This sequence joins TRBV11-3 and TRBJ2-2; D possibly corresponds to TRBD2 (7 bases). This CDR3 has 17 amino acids. From germline, CDR1 is SGHNT and CDR2 YENEEA. V lost 5 bases, J lost 4 bases, and 20 bases lay in between. The CDR3 spells CASSRGGRGRGTGELFF. CDR3 DNA: TGTGCCAGCAGCAGGGGGGGCCGGGGGCGCGGCACCGGGGAGCTGTTTTTT.

V gene TRBV9 combines with J gene TRBJ1-1, with 7 bases identical to TRBD1. The V gene's germline CDR1 is SGDLS and CDR2 YYNGEE. V was pared by 4 bases and J by 1 base, with 7 bases of the junction left unmatched. The CDR3 loop spans 15 amino acids. For the CDR3, the DNA is TGTGCCAGCAGCCCTCCGACAGGGACGAACACTGAAGCTTTCTTT. As protein: CASSPPTGTNTEAFF. The full variable domain, completed using reference TRBV9 and TRBJ1-1, is DSGVTQTPKHLITATGQRVTLRCSPRSGDLSVYWYQQSLDQGLQFLIQYYNGEERAKGNILERFSAQQFPDLHSELNLSSLELGDSALYFCASSPPTGTNTEAFFGQGTRLTVV.

This clonotype was detected many times. The chain couples TRBV30 to TRBJ1-1; TRBD1 agrees at 7 bases. The germline V gene has CDR1 GTSNPN and CDR2 SVGIG (reference sequence). V lost 3 bases to trimming and J lost 2 bases; unmatched junction nucleotides: 6. This CDR3 is built from 14 residues. CDR3 residues: CAWRLGTANTEAFF. In nucleotides, the CDR3 is TGTGCCTGGAGGCTGGGGACAGCTAACACTGAAGCTTTCTTT.

This clonotype was picked up many times. The rearrangement links TRBV2 to TRBJ1-2, with a tentative D call TRBD1 (5 bases). CDR3 size: 13 residues. Germline loops: CDR1 SNHLY, CDR2 FYNNEI. V lost 8 bases to trimming and J lost 7 bases, with 17 bases between them. CDR3 protein: CASQRSAGRGYTF. DNA for the CDR3: TGTGCCAGCCAAAGGTCGGCAGGGCGTGGCTACACCTTC.

This clonotype has at least ten counts. The chain is built from TRBV6-1 and TRBJ1-1, with D possibly TRBD1 on 5 matching bases. V was clipped by 6 bases and J by 7 bases, with 15 bases between them. Germline assignment: CDR1 MNHNS and CDR2 SASEGT. The CDR3 extends over 13 amino acids. Written as DNA, the CDR3 is TGTGCCAGCAGCCCCCCCCCGGGACTTGAAGCTTTCTTT. It encodes CASSPPPGLEAFF.

This clonotype showed up many times. The chain uses TRBV20-1 and TRBJ2-2; a weak D match, TRBD2 (5 bases). The CDR3 length is 11 residues. Per the germline V gene, CDR1 is DFQATT and CDR2 is SNEGSKA (reference sequence). V was trimmed by 6 bases and J by 6 bases, leaving 8 bases between them. The CDR3 region is CSAGRPGELFF. The CDR3, as DNA: TGCAGTGCAGGGAGACCCGGGGAGCTGTTTTTT.

In its sample, this clonotype was seen many times. This sequence joins TRBV7-3 and TRBJ2-1, with D tentatively TRBD1 (6 bases). Deletions cut 5 bases from V and 4 bases from J, with 9 bases between. Germline-derived CDR1 and CDR2 are SGHTA and FQGTGA. This CDR3 is built from 13 residues. In DNA form, the CDR3 reads TGTGCCAGCAGCCGGGACACTTACAATGAGCAGTTCTTC. Translation: CASSRDTYNEQFF.

This clonotype was counted once. The rearrangement joins TRBV20-1 to TRBJ2-5; the D gene is possibly TRBD1 (6 bases). Trimming removed 2 bases at V and 0 bases at J, with 10 bases between. Germline CDR1 DFQATT, CDR2 SNEGSKA (reference sequence). CDR3 length: 14 residues. The CDR3 loop is CSARKQGNQETQYF. CDR3 DNA: TGCAGTGCTAGAAAACAGGGAAACCAAGAGACCCAGTACTTC.

In its sample, this clonotype was seen many times. This chain uses TRBV28 with TRBJ1-2, with D perhaps TRBD1 (5 bases). V was pared by 5 bases and J by 3 bases, with 16 bases between. The CDR3 runs to 15 residues. Germline V lookup: CDR1 MDHEN, CDR2 SYDVKM. CDR3 in DNA: TGTGCCAGCAGTCCGGGCCGCTCGGGGGACTATGGCTACACCTTC. Its translation is CASSPGRSGDYGYTF.

This clonotype was seen repeatedly, ten times or more. The rearrangement links TRBV20-1 to TRBJ2-1, with D possibly matching TRBD2 (5 bases). V gave up 8 bases and J gave up 2 bases, with 16 bases separating them. Germline CDR1 DFQATT, CDR2 SNEGSKA (reference sequence). The CDR3 covers 14 residues. DNA for the CDR3: TGCAGTACCTCAGAGGGCGATACCTACAATGAGCAGTTCTTC. Amino acids: CSTSEGDTYNEQFF.

This clonotype was seen many times. The rearrangement uses TRBV18 and TRBJ1-2; TRBD1 matches 12 bases. Trimming removed 3 bases from V and 3 bases from J; junction bases left unmatched: 2. The CDR3 contains 15 residues. In germline, CDR1 is KGHSH, CDR2 LQKENI. CDR3 in amino acids: CASSPGTGGDYGYTF. DNA of the CDR3: TGTGCCAGCTCACCTGGGACAGGGGGCGACTATGGCTACACCTTC.

The sample holds many counts of this clonotype. The rearrangement uses TRBV19 and TRBJ1-1; tentative D call: TRBD1 (5 bases). Deletions cut 4 bases from V and 12 bases from J, with 21 bases between. The CDR3 runs to 14 residues. In germline, CDR1 is LNHDA, CDR2 SQIVND (reference sequence). The CDR3 protein is CASSNPTGGPRTFF. The CDR3 coding sequence is TGTGCCAGTAGTAACCCCACAGGAGGCCCTAGAACTTTCTTT.

This clonotype was seen ten or more times. The chain joins TRBV28 to TRBJ2-7, with 9 bases that match TRBD1. The germline V gene has CDR1 MDHEN and CDR2 SYDVKM. The CDR3 consists of 14 residues. Trimming removed 5 bases from V and 6 bases from J; junction bases left unmatched: 8. The CDR3 DNA sequence: TGTGCCAGCAGTCCAACGGGACAGGGAGGCGAGCAGTACGTC. Translation: CASSPTGQGGEQYV.

This chain uses TRBV29-1 with TRBJ1-2, with 9 bases that match TRBD1. The length of the CDR3 is 14 residues. The germline CDR1 and CDR2 sequences are SQVTM and ANQGSEA. V lost 5 bases and J lost 2; bases outside the gene matches: 6. CDR3: CSVLRQGGNYGYTF. DNA of the CDR3: TGCAGCGTTCTCAGACAGGGGGGCAACTATGGCTACACCTTC. Based on the CDR3 plus reference TRBV29-1 and TRBJ1-2, the full variable domain is SAVISQKPSRDICQRGTSLTIQCQVDSQVTMMFWYRQQPGQSLTLIATANQGSEATYESGFVIDKFPISRPNLTFSTLTVSNMSPEDSSIYLCSVLRQGGNYGYTFGSGTRLTVV.

This clonotype was observed many times. One base away lies a much larger clone, so this may be a sequencing read error. CDR3 sequence reads: CASSRQGGNQSQHF. The CDR3 DNA reads as TGTGCCAGCAGTCGACAGGGTGGGAATCAGTCCCAGCATTTT. The chain carries TRBV6-1 and TRBJ1-5, with 7 bases lining up with TRBD1. The germline gives CDR1 MNHNS, CDR2 SASEGT. The CDR3 covers 14 residues.

This clonotype came up many times. This sequence joins TRBV5-8 and TRBJ2-3; 7 nucleotides match TRBD1. The germline V gene has CDR1 SGHTS and CDR2 YDEGEE. The CDR3 loop spans 15 amino acids. J was trimmed by 4 bases and V by 2 bases; bases with no gene match: 7. The CDR3 loop is CASSFDRVRADTQYF. In DNA form, the CDR3 reads TGTGCCAGCAGCTTCGACAGGGTCCGGGCAGATACGCAGTATTTT.

This clonotype was seen many times. This sequence joins TRBV5-4 and TRBJ2-6, with 8 bases aligning to TRBD1. There are 14 residues in the CDR3. Germline CDR1 SGHNT, CDR2 YYREEE (reference sequence). Trimming removed 0 bases from V and 8 bases from J; junction bases left unmatched: 1. The CDR3 DNA reads TGTGCCAGCAGCTTGGGACAGGGGACCAACGTCCTGACTTTC. Protein: CASSLGQGTNVLTF. The variable domain in full, with the rest retrieved from reference TRBV5-4 and TRBJ2-6, is ETGVTQSPTHLIKTRGQQVTLRCSSQSGHNTVSWYQQALGQGPQFIFQYYREEENGRGNFPPRFSGLQFPNYSSELNVNALELDDSALYLCASSLGQGTNVLTFGAGSRLTVL.

This clonotype was recorded many times. J is TRBJ2-3 and V is TRBV9; TRBD2 is a possible D gene (5 bases). The germline V gene has CDR1 SGDLS and CDR2 YYNGEE. CDR3 length equals 15 residues. With 1 base removed from V and 4 bases from J, the gap between germline ends came to 13 bases. The CDR3, as DNA: TGTGCCAGCAGCGTATACGGGAACGGAGCAGATACGCAGTATTTT. Its protein is CASSVYGNGADTQYF.

At least ten counts were recorded for this clonotype. V usage is TRBV28 and J usage is TRBJ1-4; D call uncertain. CDR3 length: 16 amino acids. Germline loops: CDR1 MDHEN, CDR2 SYDVKM. The V end was cut by 4 bases, the J end by 0 bases, with 12 bases between. DNA of the CDR3: TGTGCCAGCAGTTCCCGGCGGGTTGCAACTAATGAAAAACTGTTTTTT. It specifies CASSSRRVATNEKLFF.

This clonotype came up many times. The chain carries TRBV18 and TRBJ1-2; the match to TRBD1 covers 8 bases. V gave up 0 bases and J gave up 4 bases; unmatched junction bases: 1. This CDR3 has 14 amino acids. Looked up from germline, CDR1 is KGHSH and CDR2 is LQKENI. CDR3: CASSPPGQGYGYTF. The CDR3 DNA is TGTGCCAGCTCACCACCCGGACAGGGCTATGGCTACACCTTC.

The chain combines TRBV11-2 with TRBJ2-2, with 7 positions matching TRBD2. V shed 2 bases, J shed 1 base, and the junction held 4 bases outside the gene matches. Germline CDR1 is SGHAT and CDR2 is FQNNGV. The CDR3 consists of 16 residues. In DNA form, the CDR3 reads TGTGCCAGCAGCTTAAGGGTAGCGGGGAACACCGGGGAGCTGTTTTTT. This codes for CASSLRVAGNTGELFF.

This clonotype appeared many times. The CDR3 is CASSRQGLLSDEQYF. In nucleotides, the CDR3 is TGCGCCAGCAGCCGACAGGGTTTGCTTTCAGACGAGCAGTACTTC. The chain links TRBV5-1 to TRBJ2-7; 7 bases fit TRBD1. Germline assignment: CDR1 SGHRS and CDR2 YFSETQ. The CDR3 is made up of 15 amino acids. V gave up 4 bases and J gave up 5 bases; unmatched junction bases: 12.

This clonotype was counted ten times or more. J is TRBJ2-7 and V is TRBV15; 9 bases line up with TRBD2. CDR1 LNHNV and CDR2 YYDKDF come from the germline V gene (reference sequence). Losses at the gene ends were 2 bases for V and 5 bases for J; bases not matched to a gene: 10. The CDR3 sequence is 16 residues long. The CDR3 DNA is TGTGCCACCAGCAGAACCCGGGTAGCGGGAGATGACGAGCAGTACGTC. Protein product: CATSRTRVAGDDEQYV.

This clonotype was detected many times. The chain employs TRBV11-2 and TRBJ2-7; D possibly corresponds to TRBD1 (5 bases). CDR1 is SGHAT and CDR2 is FQNNGV in the germline V gene. V lost 3 bases and J 1 base, leaving 7 bases between the germline ends. The CDR3 has 13 residues. DNA of the CDR3: TGTGCCAGCAGCTTGGACACATCCTACGAGCAGTACGTC. It translates to CASSLDTSYEQYV.

This clonotype was recorded only once. The V gene is TRBV11-1, the J gene TRBJ2-7; no clear D gene. The CDR3 has 15 amino acids. CDR1 SGHAT and CDR2 FQDESV come from the germline V gene (reference sequence). V lost 5 bases, J lost 2 bases, and 16 bases lay in between. The CDR3 DNA sequence: TGTGCCAGCAGCCCCCAAGGTAGGACGCCCTACGAGCAGTACTTC. Amino acids: CASSPQGRTPYEQYF.

V gene TRBV5-5 combines with J gene TRBJ2-7, with 11 bases fitting TRBD2. Germline trimming cut 2 bases from V and 6 bases from J; bases unmatched to any gene: 4. The V gene's germline CDR1 is SGHKS and CDR2 YYEKEE (reference sequence). The CDR3 is made up of 14 amino acids. The CDR3 sequence: CASSLLAGVSEQYF. The CDR3 DNA reads TGTGCCAGCAGCTTACTAGCGGGAGTGAGCGAGCAGTACTTC.

The V and J genes are TRBV28 and TRBJ1-1; 7 nucleotides line up with TRBD1. Unmatched junction bases numbered 3, after V lost 4 bases and J lost 1 base. Germline V gene data show CDR1 as MDHEN and CDR2 as SYDVKM. The CDR3 is 14 amino acids. CDR3 region: CASSYGQENTEAFF. The DNA of the CDR3 is TGTGCCAGCAGTTACGGACAGGAGAACACTGAAGCTTTCTTT.

Notes on this clonotype: A much bigger clone sits one base away, suggesting this may be a read error. The chain uses TRBV4-2 and TRBJ2-2, with 7 bases matching TRBD1. CDR3 length: 15 residues. Germline CDR1 LGHNA, CDR2 YNFKEQ. CDR3 region: CDSSQFTGATGELFF. For the CDR3, the DNA is TGTGACAGCAGCCAATTTACAGGGGCGACCGGGGAGCTGTTTTTT.